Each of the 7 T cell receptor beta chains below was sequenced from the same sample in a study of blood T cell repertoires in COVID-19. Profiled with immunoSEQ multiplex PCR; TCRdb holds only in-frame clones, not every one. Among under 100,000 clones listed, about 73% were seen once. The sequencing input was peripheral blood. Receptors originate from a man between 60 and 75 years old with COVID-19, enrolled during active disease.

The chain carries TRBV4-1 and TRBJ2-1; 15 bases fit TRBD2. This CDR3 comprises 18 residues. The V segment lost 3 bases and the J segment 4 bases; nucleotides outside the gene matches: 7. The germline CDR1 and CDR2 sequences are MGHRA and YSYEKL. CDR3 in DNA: TGCGCCAGCAGCCACCCCGGACTAGCGGGGGGGCGTTACAATGAGCAGTTCTTC. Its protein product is CASSHPGLAGGRYNEQFF.

The CDR3 coding sequence is TGTGCCAGCAGCGTCGGGACTAGCGCTAGCACAGATACGCAGTATTTT. Its protein product is CASSVGTSASTDTQYF. This chain joins TRBV7-9 and TRBJ2-3; 10 bases match TRBD2. Per the germline V gene, CDR1 is SEHNR and CDR2 is FQNEAQ (reference sequence). J gave up 0 bases and V 5 bases, and 5 bases lay outside the gene matches. The CDR3 totals 16 residues.

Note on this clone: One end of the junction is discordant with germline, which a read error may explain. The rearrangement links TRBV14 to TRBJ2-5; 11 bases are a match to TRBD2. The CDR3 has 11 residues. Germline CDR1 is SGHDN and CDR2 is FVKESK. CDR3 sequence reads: CASSGPGLADF. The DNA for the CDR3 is TGTGCCAGCAGCGGGCCGGGACTAGCGGACTTC.

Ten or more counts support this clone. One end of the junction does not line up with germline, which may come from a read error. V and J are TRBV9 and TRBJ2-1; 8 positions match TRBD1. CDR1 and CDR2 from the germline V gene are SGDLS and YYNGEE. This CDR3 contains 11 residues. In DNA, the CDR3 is TGTGCCAGCAGCGCTGGGGACAGGTCGGTCTTC. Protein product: CASSAGDRSVF.

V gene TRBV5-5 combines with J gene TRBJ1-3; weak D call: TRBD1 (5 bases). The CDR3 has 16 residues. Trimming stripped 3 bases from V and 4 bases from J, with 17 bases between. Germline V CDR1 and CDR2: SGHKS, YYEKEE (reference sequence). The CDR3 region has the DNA TGTGCCAGCAGCTCGCGACGGGAGGGGCCCGGAAACACCATATATTTT. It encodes CASSSRREGPGNTIYF.

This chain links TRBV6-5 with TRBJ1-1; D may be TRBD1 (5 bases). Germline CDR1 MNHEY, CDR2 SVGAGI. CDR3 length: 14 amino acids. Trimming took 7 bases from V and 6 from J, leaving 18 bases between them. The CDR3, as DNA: TGTGCCAGCACCACAAAGCGGGGGATTGCTGAAGCTTTCTTT. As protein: CASTTKRGIAEAFF.

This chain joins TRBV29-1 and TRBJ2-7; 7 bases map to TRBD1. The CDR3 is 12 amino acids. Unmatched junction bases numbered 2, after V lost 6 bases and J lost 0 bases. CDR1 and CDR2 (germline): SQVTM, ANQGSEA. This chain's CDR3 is CSVTGSSYEQYF. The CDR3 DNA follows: TGCAGCGTGACAGGGAGCTCCTACGAGCAGTACTTC.